Shown below are 27 T cell receptor beta chains from a single sample sequenced in a study of siplizumab effects on memory and regulatory T cells. Sequenced by immunoSEQ multiplex PCR; TCRdb stores in-frame clones only, minus some. This repertoire shows approximately 100,000 clones, about 95% found once; its top ten account for approximately 1.5%. Source material: non-Treg CD4+ T cells sorted from blood. The receptor set was obtained from a human donor in good health.

The chain carries TRBV14 and TRBJ1-4; no firm D call. Germline lookup yields CDR1 SGHDN and CDR2 FVKESK. Trimming shortened V by 1 base and J by 8 bases, and 5 bases separated the two germline ends. This CDR3 contains 12 residues. This chain's CDR3 is CASSQVWEKLFF. CDR3 DNA: TGTGCCAGCAGCCAAGTGTGGGAAAAACTGTTTTTT.

CDR3 sequence reads: CASSGRVSNTDTQYF. The CDR3, as DNA: TGCGCCAGCAGCGGTCGGGTATCCAACACAGATACGCAGTATTTT. J is TRBJ2-3 and V is TRBV5-1; D is unclear. The CDR3 length is 15 residues. Trimming removed 4 bases at V and 2 bases at J, with 14 bases between. The germline CDR1 and CDR2 sequences are SGHRS and YFSETQ.

The chain combines TRBV18 with TRBJ1-1; 9 positions match TRBD1. This CDR3 has 15 amino acids. Trimming cost V 3 bases and J 1 base; bases outside gene matches: 3. The germline V gene encodes CDR1 KGHSH and CDR2 LQKENI. The CDR3 DNA follows: TGTGCCAGCTCACCGGTACAGGGGGCGAACACTGAAGCTTTCTTT. It is translated as CASSPVQGANTEAFF.

This chain uses TRBV5-5 with TRBJ2-4, with D possibly matching TRBD1 (6 bases). The germline V and J ends were trimmed by 2 bases and 14 bases, with 17 bases remaining between them. The CDR3 contains 13 residues. The germline gives CDR1 SGHKS, CDR2 YYEKEE (reference sequence). CDR3 bases: TGTGCCAGCAGCTTAACCTCGGGACAAGGGGAGTACTTC. It yields the protein CASSLTSGQGEYF.

This clone was seen once. The chain employs TRBV30 and TRBJ2-1; maybe TRBD1 (6 bases). There are 15 residues in the CDR3. With 7 bases removed from V and 12 bases from J, the gap between germline ends came to 28 bases. The germline gives CDR1 GTSNPN, CDR2 SVGIG (reference sequence). The CDR3 coding sequence is TGTGCCTCAATATCTACAAGGACAGCCGCAATGAGGCAGTTCTTC. This codes for CASISTRTAAMRQFF.

V gene TRBV15 combines with J gene TRBJ2-6; D perhaps matches TRBD1 (5 bases). Looked up from germline, CDR1 is LNHNV and CDR2 is YYDKDF (reference sequence). The CDR3 totals 16 residues. Trimming cost V 0 bases and J 2 bases, with 8 bases left between them. CDR3 in DNA: TGTGCCACCAGCAGAGAAGGCAGGGCTGGGGCCAACGTCCTGACTTTC. It translates to CATSREGRAGANVLTF.

This clone was recorded only once. The genes are TRBV9 and TRBJ2-7; D possibly corresponds to TRBD2 (5 bases). This CDR3 has 14 residues. V lost 0 bases to trimming and J lost 0 bases, with 7 bases between them. CDR1 is SGDLS, CDR2 YYNGEE, per germline. The CDR3 protein is CASSVVGSSYEQYF. CDR3 nucleotide sequence: TGTGCCAGCAGCGTAGTAGGGAGCTCCTACGAGCAGTACTTC.

V is TRBV28 and J is TRBJ2-1; D might be TRBD1 or TRBD2, each matching 6 bases. The CDR3 has 16 amino acids. From germline, CDR1 is MDHEN and CDR2 SYDVKM. Trimming cost V 8 bases and J 0 bases, with 17 bases left between them. CDR3 bases: TGTGCCAGCCCCGAAACCGGGGGCAGCTCCTACAATGAGCAGTTCTTC. Its protein product is CASPETGGSSYNEQFF.

V gene TRBV7-9 combines with J gene TRBJ2-3; D remains unclear. The CDR3 is 14 residues long. Per the germline V gene, CDR1 is SEHNR and CDR2 is FQNEAQ (reference sequence). V was shortened by 8 bases and J by 4 bases, with 16 bases between the two germline ends. CDR3 amino acids: CASPRPYGPDTQYF. Here the CDR3 DNA reads TGTGCCAGCCCCCGCCCCTATGGGCCAGATACGCAGTATTTT.

The rearrangement uses TRBV5-8 and TRBJ2-7; no definite D call. Between the trimmed V and J ends, which lost 5 bases and 7 bases, there was a span of 16 bases. The CDR3 consists of 13 residues. Germline V gene lookup returns CDR1 SGHTS and CDR2 YDEGEE. For the CDR3, the DNA is TGTGCCAGCAGGAGAGAAAGGCTTAATGAGCAGTACTTC. Translation: CASRRERLNEQYF.

The chain recombines TRBV5-1 with TRBJ1-1, with a possible D match to TRBD1 (5 bases). Per the germline V gene, CDR1 is SGHRS and CDR2 is YFSETQ. The CDR3 length is 17 residues. V lost 4 bases to trimming and J lost 4 bases, with 23 bases between them. The CDR3: CASSQQLGRGGGTEAFF. The CDR3 nucleotides are TGCGCCAGCAGCCAACAACTGGGACGGGGAGGTGGCACTGAAGCTTTCTTT.

The chain employs TRBV23-1 and TRBJ2-5, with 9 positions matching TRBD2. TRBV23-1 belongs to the ORF category, with a function that is uncertain. The length of the CDR3 is 21 residues. V gave up 1 base and J gave up 0 bases; unmatched junction bases: 18. Here the CDR3 DNA reads TGCGCCAGCAGTCAATTCCCGTTTACCCCTAGCGGGATCTTTTACCAAGAGACCCAGTACTTC. This gives the protein CASSQFPFTPSGIFYQETQYF.

This clone has only one observation. V and J are TRBV5-6 and TRBJ2-1; TRBD2 might be the D (6 bases). The germline gives CDR1 SGHDT, CDR2 YYEEEE. The CDR3 runs 13 residues. Between the trimmed V and J ends, which lost 4 bases and 8 bases, there was a span of 13 bases. The CDR3 protein is CASSRPTGDEQFF. DNA of the CDR3: TGTGCCAGCAGCCGGCCCACGGGAGATGAGCAGTTCTTC.

The V and J genes are TRBV5-1 and TRBJ1-5, with D perhaps matching TRBD1 (5 bases). The germline V gene encodes CDR1 SGHRS and CDR2 YFSETQ. The ends were cut back, 5 bases at V and 3 bases at J, with 9 bases in the middle. This CDR3 is 13 amino acids long. This CDR3 is CASRGDPNQPQHF. The CDR3 DNA sequence: TGCGCCAGCAGAGGGGATCCCAATCAGCCCCAGCATTTT.

This chain connects TRBV14 to TRBJ2-5; no firm D call. V was shortened by 1 base and J by 5 bases, with 8 bases between the two germline ends. CDR1 and CDR2 (germline): SGHDN, FVKESK. This CDR3 comprises 13 residues. The CDR3, as DNA: TGTGCCAGCAGCCAAGCCCGCTGGGAGACCCAGTACTTC. It codes for CASSQARWETQYF.

V is TRBV25-1 and J is TRBJ1-2; D not certain. V was trimmed by 10 bases and J by 6 bases, leaving 21 bases between them. CDR1 is MGHDK and CDR2 is SYGVNS in the germline V gene. The CDR3 sequence is 14 residues long. The CDR3 loop reads CAKPPPAKGHGYTF. DNA of the CDR3: TGTGCCAAGCCACCCCCGGCCAAGGGCCATGGCTACACCTTC.

The CDR3 is CASSDTQIFAGALSGANVLTF. The CDR3 DNA is TGTGCCAGCAGTGACACCCAAATCTTTGCGGGCGCCCTGTCTGGGGCCAACGTCCTGACTTTC. The gene calls are TRBV6-4 and TRBJ2-6; the D gene is possibly TRBD2 (5 bases). Germline V gene lookup returns CDR1 MRHNA and CDR2 SNTAGT. This CDR3 comprises 21 residues. V was shortened by 2 bases and J by 1 base, with 24 bases between the two germline ends.

The chain employs TRBV5-1 and TRBJ2-1; D is possibly TRBD2 (5 bases). Looked up from germline, CDR1 is SGHRS and CDR2 is YFSETQ. The CDR3 runs 13 residues. V dropped 0 bases and J dropped 8 bases, with 9 bases sitting between them. CDR3 region: CASSLVGRDEQFF. The CDR3 nucleotides read TGCGCCAGCAGCTTGGTAGGGCGGGATGAGCAGTTCTTC.

The rearrangement uses TRBV9 and TRBJ1-2; D perhaps matches TRBD1 (6 bases). Per the germline V gene, CDR1 is SGDLS and CDR2 is YYNGEE. The CDR3 length is 12 residues. V was pared by 4 bases and J by 7 bases, with 11 bases between. The CDR3 is CASSRTGRGYTF. In DNA form, the CDR3 reads TGTGCCAGCAGCCGCACAGGGCGTGGCTACACCTTC.

The V and J genes are TRBV7-9 and TRBJ2-3; D is ambiguous. The V and J ends lost 2 bases and 0 bases respectively, with 6 bases between them. This CDR3 contains 14 residues. The germline V gene has CDR1 SEHNR and CDR2 FQNEAQ (reference sequence). This chain's CDR3 is CASSLTGSTDTQYF. CDR3 nucleotides: TGTGCCAGCAGCTTAACCGGTAGCACAGATACGCAGTATTTT.

V gene TRBV4-2 combines with J gene TRBJ2-5, with a possible D match to TRBD2 (5 bases). CDR3 length equals 15 residues. The germline CDR1 and CDR2 sequences are LGHNA and YNFKEQ. The germline V and J ends were trimmed by 5 bases and 4 bases, with 17 bases remaining between them. The CDR3 DNA sequence: TGTGCCAGCAGCTTAATGTATCTCGGGGTAGAGACCCAGTACTTC. It encodes CASSLMYLGVETQYF.

CDR3 protein: CASSAGTGGTDTQYF. The CDR3 bases are TGTGCCAGCAGCGCCGGGACAGGGGGCACAGATACGCAGTATTTT. The chain uses TRBV6-1 and TRBJ2-3; TRBD1 aligns across 10 bases. The V and J ends lost 6 bases and 1 base, in that order; junction bases with no gene match: 4. Germline assignment: CDR1 MNHNS and CDR2 SASEGT. This CDR3 is built from 15 residues.

The chain uses TRBV5-1 and TRBJ2-1; 14 bases line up with TRBD2. Germline V lookup: CDR1 SGHRS, CDR2 YFSETQ. The CDR3 runs to 17 residues. V gave up 0 bases and J gave up 7 bases; unmatched junction bases: 6. CDR3 coding DNA: TGCGCCAGCAGCTTGGCGACTAGCGGGAGGGCCATTAATGAGCAGTTCTTC. Translated, it gives CASSLATSGRAINEQFF.

The sample holds one count of this clone. The V call is TRBV6-1, the J call TRBJ2-1; 9 bases match TRBD1. V lost 2 bases, J lost 8 bases, and 10 bases stayed unmatched. Germline lookup yields CDR1 MNHNS and CDR2 SASEGT. There are 16 residues in the CDR3. The DNA of the CDR3 is TGTGCCAGCAGTGAACGAACAGGGGGCGTCGTCTATGAGCAGTTCTTC. The encoded protein is CASSERTGGVVYEQFF.

The DNA for the CDR3 is TGTGCCAGCAGTGATCAGGGGGGTGAGGGTGAAGCTTTCTTT. Translation: CASSDQGGEGEAFF. The chain recombines TRBV2 with TRBJ1-1; 7 bases line up with TRBD1. The CDR3 is 14 amino acids. Unmatched junction bases numbered 8, after V lost 3 bases and J lost 7 bases. Germline V lookup: CDR1 SNHLY, CDR2 FYNNEI.

The J gene is TRBJ2-7, the V gene TRBV27; 7 bases match TRBD2. Germline V gene lookup returns CDR1 MNHEY and CDR2 SMNVEV (reference sequence). The V and J ends lost 6 bases and 0 bases, in that order; junction bases with no gene match: 5. This CDR3 has 14 amino acids. CDR3 nucleotide sequence: TGTGCCAGCAGCGAACTAGCGCTCTCCTACGAGCAGTACTTC. Residues: CASSELALSYEQYF.

The chain recombines TRBV6-5 with TRBJ1-1; no definite D call. CDR1 is MNHEY, CDR2 SVGAGI, per germline. With 5 bases removed from V and 7 bases from J, the gap between germline ends came to 11 bases. This CDR3 has 12 amino acids. The chain's CDR3 is CASSVREGEAFF. CDR3 coding DNA: TGTGCCAGCAGTGTGAGGGAAGGTGAAGCTTTCTTT.